This entry features one T cell receptor beta chain sequence. CDR1 is SGHVS and CDR2 is FQNEAQ in the germline V gene. V was cut by 5 bases and J by 2 bases, with 15 bases left in between. The CDR3 extends over 15 amino acids. This specimen comes from a study of cytotoxic CD8 clonotypes in ibrutinib-treated CLL. The repertoire was sequenced with immunoSEQ multiplex PCR; TCRdb's copy has only in-frame clones and lacks some. The profile shows roughly 150,000 clones, 75% to 80% of them singletons. The receptor was isolated from a human donor with chronic lymphocytic leukemia. The chain is built from TRBV7-8 and TRBJ2-5; perhaps TRBD2 as D (6 bases). Specimen: PBMCs, collected after 24 months of ibrutinib treatment. The CDR3 DNA sequence: TGTGCCAGCAGCAGTGGAGGGGTTTTACAAGAGACCCAGTACTTC. This gives the protein CASSSGGVLQETQYF.